This passage covers 8 T cell receptor beta chains from one sample sequenced in a study of cytomegalovirus exposure and HLA in healthy donors (dated 2017 in TCRdb). Library preparation used the immunoSEQ multiplex PCR assay. The multiplex PCR relied on a mix of 60 forward primers for TCR Vbeta segments and 13 reverse primers for TCR Jbeta segments. TCRdb stores this immuneACCESS table with in-frame sequences only. Part of the clones is absent; in the studies checked, under half of the shortfall reflects unresolved V genes, and no reason is known for the rest. For this sample the table gives under 200,000 clones, of which 60% to 85% were detected only once. The ten biggest clones cover about 7.9% of the sample. Sequencing was done on a sample of PBMCs. All receptors derive from a male donor in good health and CMV-seropositive.

The chain uses TRBV15 and TRBJ1-5; 7 bases are a match to TRBD1. V shed 5 bases, J shed 5 bases, and the junction held 6 bases outside the gene matches. The CDR3 runs to 14 residues. Germline V gene sequence: CDR1 LNHNV, CDR2 YYDKDF (reference sequence). CDR3 DNA sequence: TGTGCCACCAGCCGCGGGACAGAAGATCAGCCCCAGCATTTT. This encodes CATSRGTEDQPQHF.

The V and J genes are TRBV19 and TRBJ2-2; D is perhaps TRBD1 (6 bases). The germline V gene encodes CDR1 LNHDA and CDR2 SQIVND (reference sequence). CDR3 length: 14 amino acids. Trimming stripped 3 bases from V and 7 bases from J, with 12 bases between. CDR3 nucleotides: TGTGCCAGTAGTATTTCAGGGGTGGGCGGGGAGCTGTTTTTT. As protein: CASSISGVGGELFF.

This clone appeared once. The genes are TRBV19 and TRBJ2-6; maybe TRBD1 (6 bases). The germline CDR1 and CDR2 sequences are LNHDA and SQIVND (reference sequence). The CDR3 covers 15 residues. The ends were cut back, 4 bases at V and 1 base at J, with 8 bases in the middle. CDR3 nucleotide sequence: TGTGCCAGTAGTAACGACAGGTCTGGGGCCAACGTCCTGACTTTC. The encoded protein is CASSNDRSGANVLTF.

The rearrangement uses TRBV2 and TRBJ2-3, with D perhaps TRBD1 (6 bases). CDR3 size: 13 residues. V dropped 4 bases and J dropped 3 bases, with 8 bases sitting between them. From germline, CDR1 is SNHLY and CDR2 FYNNEI. In DNA form, the CDR3 reads TGTGCCAGCAGTGGCCAGGGGACAGATACGCAGTATTTT. Its translation is CASSGQGTDTQYF.

This clone was seen more than once but under ten times. The chain has TRBV6-4 and TRBJ1-2, with TRBD1 matching over 9 bases. The germline gives CDR1 MRHNA, CDR2 SNTAGT. The J segment lost 4 bases and the V segment lost 8 bases, leaving 5 bases of the junction unmatched. CDR3 size: 13 residues. The CDR3, as DNA: TGTGCCAGCTCGATGGACAGGGGCTATGGCTACACCTTC. It is translated as CASSMDRGYGYTF.

The chain combines TRBV27 with TRBJ1-1; D remains unclear. The CDR3 covers 13 residues. V shed 4 bases and J shed 2 bases, with 8 bases lying between them. The germline V gene has CDR1 MNHEY and CDR2 SMNVEV (reference sequence). The DNA for the CDR3 is TGTGCCAGCAGTTACGCGGGCAACACTGAAGCTTTCTTT. Translating it yields CASSYAGNTEAFF.

This clone was found a few times. The chain joins TRBV5-4 to TRBJ1-4; 10 bases agree with TRBD1. This CDR3 is 16 amino acids long. V dropped 4 bases and J dropped 7; count of bases not matched to a gene: 10. CDR1 SGHNT and CDR2 YYREEE come from the germline V gene (reference sequence). Written as DNA, the CDR3 is TGTGCCAGCAGCCCCCCTTGGACAGGGGGAATTGAAAAACTGTTTTTT. It encodes CASSPPWTGGIEKLFF.

To note about this clone: The sample contains more than one DNA sequence encoding this CDR3. The gene calls are TRBV9 and TRBJ2-7; TRBD2 aligns across 9 bases. The V and J ends lost 6 bases and 4 bases, in that order; junction bases with no gene match: 8. This CDR3 spans 14 amino acids. CDR1 and CDR2 from the germline V gene are SGDLS and YYNGEE. CDR3 region: CASTPGTSSYEQYF. CDR3 DNA: TGTGCCAGCACCCCCGGGACTAGCAGTTACGAGCAGTACTTC. Drawing the rest from reference TRBV9 and TRBJ2-7, the complete variable domain is DSGVTQTPKHLITATGQRVTLRCSPRSGDLSVYWYQQSLDQGLQFLIQYYNGEERAKGNILERFSAQQFPDLHSELNLSSLELGDSALYFCASTPGTSSYEQYFGPGTRLTVT.